This TCR beta chain was observed in a study of shared clonotypes between healthy human individuals. Study outcomes and limitations: Rarefaction curves obtained for sorted subsets showed sequencing incomplete despite large depth. Naive subsets tended to show greater estimated richness than memory subsets.

A remark on this clone: The antigen remains unidentified.

It was 150 to 200 ng DNA, 25,000 to 35,000 T cell genomes, that sorted-subset replicate PCRs used. Sequencing was performed with immunoSEQ multiplex PCR; in TCRdb, only in-frame clones are kept and a portion is missing. The sample records 2 million to 2.5 million clones, over 90% being singletons. CDR3 length: 17 residues. Germline V gene lookup returns CDR1 SEHNR and CDR2 FQNEAQ (reference sequence). V trimming: 1 base; J trimming: 3 bases; junction bases outside the gene matches: 10. V and J are TRBV7-9 and TRBJ2-7, with TRBD2 matching over 9 bases. The sample consisted of naive CD4+ T cells from PBMCs. Subset here: CD45RA+ positively selected. This TCR was sampled from a man between 18 and 35 years old in good health. Some clones in this sample may be carry-over from other donors' samples. CDR3 in DNA: TGTGCCAGCAGCTTAGGCCTTAGCGGGAGCGGGGACTACGAGCAGTACTTC. This translates into CASSLGLSGSGDYEQYF.